The TCR beta chain under discussion was sequenced for a study of identical twins. TCRdb called the 5' RACE reads again in MiXCR, with one record for every CDR3 protein. The table shows about 1.7 million distinct CDR3 sequences, with about 31% occurring only once. General study findings and limits: Memory repertoires showed no such pattern, whereas abundant cord blood beta clonotypes carried fewer insertions. There is a chance that invariant MAIT and iNKT cells partially muddied zero-insertion analyses. An excess of low generation probability was shown by twin-shared out-of-frame alpha sequences.

As concerns this clonotype: Its antigen is as yet unknown. This may come from a read error, since a much larger clone is one base off.

The specimen sequenced was cord blood. The receptor comes from a newborn girl in good health.

In DNA form, the CDR3 reads TGTGCCAGCAGCTTACTAGCGGGACACTACGAGCAGTACTTC. This codes for CASSLLAGHYEQYF. The V gene is TRBV11-2, the J gene TRBJ2-7; 9 bases line up with TRBD2. CDR1 and CDR2 from the germline V gene are SGHAT and FQNNGV. The CDR3 covers 14 residues. Losses at the gene ends were 2 bases for V and 3 bases for J; bases not matched to a gene: 2.